The 20 T cell receptor beta chains listed next were all sequenced from one sample in a study of cytomegalovirus exposure and HLA in healthy donors. With 60 Vbeta and 13 Jbeta primers, the PCR was carried out. Clones were read by immunoSEQ multiplex PCR, and TCRdb kept only the in-frame ones, dropping some. The sample shows under 110,000 clones, roughly 71% of them seen only once. Sequenced sample: PBMCs. These receptors originate from a male donor in good health and CMV-seropositive.

The chain links TRBV28 to TRBJ1-1; D not certain. The CDR3 consists of 12 residues. CDR1 MDHEN and CDR2 SYDVKM come from the germline V gene. V was clipped by 3 bases and J by 5 bases, with 7 bases between them. CDR3 nucleotide sequence: TGTGCCAGCAGTTTGATGAGGACTGAAGCTTTCTTT. Protein: CASSLMRTEAFF.

The V gene is TRBV11-3, the J gene TRBJ2-1; 10 positions match TRBD2. The J segment lost 5 bases and the V segment lost 4 bases, leaving 8 bases of the junction unmatched. The CDR3 has 16 amino acids. Germline CDR1 SGHNT, CDR2 YENEEA. The chain's CDR3 is CASSWGVAGGNNEQFF. In DNA form, the CDR3 reads TGTGCCAGCAGCTGGGGGGTAGCGGGAGGCAACAATGAGCAGTTCTTC.

The chain recombines TRBV9 with TRBJ2-7, with 9 positions matching TRBD2. The CDR3 has 14 residues. The junction had 5 bases not matched to a gene; V was cut back by 3 bases and J by 4 bases. Germline values: CDR1 SGDLS, CDR2 YYNGEE. CDR3 nucleotides: TGTGCCAGCAGCGCTGGGACTAGCTGGTACGAGCAGTACTTC. Protein product: CASSAGTSWYEQYF.

CDR3 in DNA: TGTGCCAGCAGCTCGAGCAGGGAAACAGATACGCAGTATTTT. Encoded protein: CASSSSRETDTQYF. The chain employs TRBV5-4 and TRBJ2-3; a weak D match, TRBD1 (5 bases). The CDR3 totals 14 residues. Germline V gives CDR1 SGHNT, CDR2 YYREEE (reference sequence). V shed 3 bases and J shed 3 bases, with 11 bases lying between them.

This clone occurred a few times. V and J are TRBV30 and TRBJ2-5; TRBD2 agrees at 9 bases. The CDR3 totals 17 residues. The germline V gene has CDR1 GTSNPN and CDR2 SVGIG (reference sequence). V dropped 4 bases and J dropped 5; count of bases not matched to a gene: 17. CDR3 sequence (DNA): TGTGCCTGGACCTTCCCCAGCGGGAGGCGGCGGTGGGAGACCCAGTACTTC. Its translation: CAWTFPSGRRRWETQYF.

The chain couples TRBV7-9 to TRBJ2-5; 8 positions match TRBD1. The ends lost 4 bases at V and 3 bases at J; junction bases unmatched: 4. CDR3 length: 14 residues. Per the germline V gene, CDR1 is SEHNR and CDR2 is FQNEAQ (reference sequence). CDR3 bases: TGTGCCAGCAGCTATTCGGACAGGGAAGAGACCCAGTACTTC. This codes for CASSYSDREETQYF.

The chain links TRBV27 to TRBJ1-5; D might be TRBD1 (6 bases). The length of the CDR3 is 15 residues. CDR1 is MNHEY, CDR2 SMNVEV, per germline (reference sequence). V lost 4 bases, J lost 0 bases, and 10 bases lay in between. CDR3 sequence reads: CASSWTAYSNQPQHF. The CDR3 DNA follows: TGTGCCAGCAGTTGGACAGCTTATAGCAATCAGCCCCAGCATTTT.

A note on this clone: One end of the junction varies from germline; a read error may be responsible. The chain employs TRBV27 and TRBJ2-7; 10 positions agree with TRBD2. The CDR3 has 11 amino acids. Germline V gene data show CDR1 as MNHEY and CDR2 as SMNVEV (reference sequence). CDR3 coding DNA: TGTGCCAGCAGTTTGGGGACTAGCGAGACTTTC. It encodes CASSLGTSETF.

The genes are TRBV4-2 and TRBJ1-2; 8 bases match TRBD1. Germline CDR1 LGHNA, CDR2 YNFKEQ. The V and J ends lost 3 bases and 4 bases, in that order; junction bases with no gene match: 4. The CDR3 covers 14 residues. CDR3 bases: TGTGCCAGCAGCCAGGAGGACAGGGTCTATGGCTACACCTTC. Its protein is CASSQEDRVYGYTF.

The V call is TRBV7-9, the J call TRBJ2-7; D possibly corresponds to TRBD2 (5 bases). Trimming cost V 5 bases and J 3 bases, with 11 bases left between them. The CDR3 covers 13 residues. The V gene's germline CDR1 is SEHNR and CDR2 FQNEAQ (reference sequence). The CDR3 region is CASSPRTVYEQYF. DNA of the CDR3: TGTGCCAGCAGCCCGCGGACTGTCTACGAGCAGTACTTC.

The V call is TRBV5-8, the J call TRBJ1-4; D is undetermined. Germline V gene lookup returns CDR1 SGHTS and CDR2 YDEGEE. Trimming took off 2 bases at V and 5 bases at J, with 13 bases between the two ends. This CDR3 contains 15 residues. CDR3 loop: CASSFSPRGNEKLFF. CDR3 nucleotides: TGTGCCAGCAGCTTTTCCCCTCGAGGGAATGAAAAACTGTTTTTT.

CDR3 sequence reads: CASSPQGLNGYTF. The DNA for the CDR3 is TGCGCCAGCAGCCCACAGGGTTTAAATGGCTACACCTTC. J is TRBJ1-2 and V is TRBV4-3; D is perhaps TRBD1 (6 bases). The CDR3 runs 13 residues. The V end was cut by 4 bases, the J end by 6 bases, with 12 bases between. Germline V gene lookup returns CDR1 LGHNA and CDR2 YSLEER.

The V call is TRBV27, the J call TRBJ1-1; TRBD1 matches 7 bases. The CDR3 covers 15 residues. J gave up 4 bases and V 6 bases, and 11 bases lay outside the gene matches. Germline V gene data show CDR1 as MNHEY and CDR2 as SMNVEV (reference sequence). The chain's CDR3 is CASRSRQGSFTEAFF. The CDR3, as DNA: TGTGCCAGCAGGAGTCGACAGGGAAGTTTCACTGAAGCTTTCTTT.

This sequence joins TRBV29-1 and TRBJ1-2; D not certain. Trimming took 0 bases from V and 7 from J, leaving 6 bases between them. The CDR3 contains 11 residues. Germline CDR1 reads SQVTM; CDR2 reads ANQGSEA. In DNA form, the CDR3 reads TGCAGCGTTGAAGATTCTCCTGGCTACACCTTC. It encodes CSVEDSPGYTF.

This clone was observed a single time. The chain couples TRBV28 to TRBJ1-1; 9 bases line up with TRBD1. The CDR3 extends over 14 amino acids. Unmatched junction bases numbered 0, after V lost 4 bases and J lost 0 bases. The germline V gene has CDR1 MDHEN and CDR2 SYDVKM. CDR3 loop: CASSYRGLNTEAFF. The CDR3 region has the DNA TGTGCCAGCAGTTACAGGGGGCTGAACACTGAAGCTTTCTTT.

The V gene is TRBV19, the J gene TRBJ2-1; TRBD2 agrees at 12 bases. The germline gives CDR1 LNHDA, CDR2 SQIVND (reference sequence). CDR3 size: 17 residues. The ends lost 4 bases at V and 1 base at J; junction bases unmatched: 5. The CDR3 DNA reads as TGTGCCAGTAGTAGCTGGACTAGCGGGAAGTCCTACAATGAGCAGTTCTTC. Protein: CASSSWTSGKSYNEQFF.

V gene TRBV5-6 combines with J gene TRBJ1-4; D perhaps matches TRBD1 (6 bases). Germline V CDR1 and CDR2: SGHDT, YYEEEE. The CDR3 covers 15 residues. The V end lost 3 bases, the J end lost 3 bases, and 12 bases lay between the germline ends. CDR3 sequence: CASSWEQGSNEKLFF. CDR3 nucleotides: TGTGCCAGCAGCTGGGAACAGGGATCTAATGAAAAACTGTTTTTT.

The chain employs TRBV6-1 and TRBJ2-7, with D possibly matching TRBD2 (6 bases). Trimming stripped 3 bases from V and 7 bases from J, with 28 bases between. The germline V gene encodes CDR1 MNHNS and CDR2 SASEGT. CDR3 length equals 18 residues. Here the CDR3 reads CASSETGDWVYYSREQYF. The CDR3 DNA sequence: TGTGCCAGCAGTGAGACGGGAGACTGGGTCTACTACTCGAGGGAGCAGTACTTC.

V usage is TRBV5-1 and J usage is TRBJ2-5, with 11 bases lining up with TRBD1. Germline-derived CDR1 and CDR2 are SGHRS and YFSETQ. The CDR3 is made up of 16 amino acids. V was pared by 3 bases and J by 5 bases, with 9 bases of the junction left unmatched. The CDR3 nucleotides are TGCGCCAGCAGCTCGGGCGGACAGGGGGCCAGGGAGACCCAGTACTTC. Amino acids: CASSSGGQGARETQYF. Full variable domain (rest looked up from reference TRBV5-1 and TRBJ2-5): KAGVTQTPRYLIKTRGQQVTLSCSPISGHRSVSWYQQTPGQGLQFLFEYFSETQRNKGNFPGRFSGRQFSNSRSEMNVSTLELGDSALYLCASSSGGQGARETQYFGPGTRLLVL.

This clone was counted a single time. V usage is TRBV30 and J usage is TRBJ2-5; D gene uncertain. V was pared by 2 bases and J by 2 bases, with 18 bases between. Germline assignment: CDR1 GTSNPN and CDR2 SVGIG (reference sequence). The CDR3 has 16 residues. The CDR3 DNA reads as TGTGCCTGGAGTAGTGGTTCCTTAGGCGGTCAAGAGACCCAGTACTTC. It yields the protein CAWSSGSLGGQETQYF. The full variable domain, with the rest looked up from reference TRBV30 and TRBJ2-5, is SQTIHQWPATLVQPVGSPLSLECTVEGTSNPNLYWYRQAAGRGLQLLFYSVGIGQISSEVPQNLSASRPQDRQFILSSKKLLLSDSGFYLCAWSSGSLGGQETQYFGPGTRLLVL.